This TCR beta chain was identified during a study of T cells in Graves' hyperthyroidism and ophthalmopathy. Study at large: Upon initial diagnosis and before any treatment, peripheral blood was collected.

With 5 bases clipped from V and 5 bases from J, the junction kept 9 bases outside the gene matches. Looked up from germline, CDR1 is SGHRS and CDR2 is YFSETQ. The CDR3 runs to 15 residues. Researchers took RNA transcripts and amplified the TCR beta CDR3 regions from them. When the TCR CDR3 underwent first-round RT-PCR, the HTBI primer set was used. TCRdb ran MiXCR on the multiplex PCR reads and lists one entry per CDR3 protein. The profile shows around 300,000 distinct CDR3 sequences, about 16% of them singletons. Material: blood. This sequence originates from a woman in her forties or fifties with Graves' hyperthyroidism that later progressed to Graves' ophthalmopathy. The rearrangement links TRBV5-1 to TRBJ2-5; 10 bases line up with TRBD1. CDR3 amino acids: CASSFAGTGEETQYF. The CDR3 bases are TGCGCCAGCAGTTTTGCCGGGACAGGGGAGGAGACCCAGTACTTC. The full variable domain, in which reference TRBV5-1 and TRBJ2-5 provide the parts outside the CDR3, is KAGVTQTPRYLIKTRGQQVTLSCSPISGHRSVSWYQQTPGQGLQFLFEYFSETQRNKGNFPGRFSGRQFSNSRSEMNVSTLELGDSALYLCASSFAGTGEETQYFGPGTRLLVL.